Included here is one T cell receptor beta chain sequence, with context. This entry comes from a study of blood T cell repertoires in COVID-19. The wider study: Sites in the United States, Italy and Spain provided acute and convalescent COVID-19 samples. From T cells, B-cell-depleted T cells, or PBMCs came the material, which was cDNA or gDNA.

This study enrolled people aged roughly 18 to 89 from under 25 US geographic areas. Per the germline V gene, CDR1 is MGHRA and CDR2 is YSYEKL. V lost 2 bases and J lost 4; bases outside the gene matches: 1. The CDR3 runs 13 residues. Sequencing used immunoSEQ multiplex PCR; TCRdb keeps in-frame clones, though not all of them. Among roughly 400,000 clones listed, about 86% were seen once. The source material was PBMCs or T cells enriched from blood (not recorded which). The rearrangement uses TRBV4-1 and TRBJ1-2, with TRBD1 matching over 7 bases. The clonotype comes from a woman aged 45-60 years who had recovered from COVID-19. CDR3 sequence (DNA): TGCGCCAGCAGCCAATGGGACAGCTATGGCTACACCTTC. Translation: CASSQWDSYGYTF.